A single sample gave rise to the 7 T cell receptor beta chains below, sequenced in a study of radiation and T cells in renal cell carcinoma. Time point here: blood 4 weeks post-SBRT, at nephrectomy. Treatment reported: 15 Gy SBRT to primary tumor, nephrectomy 4 weeks later. Measured with immunoSEQ multiplex PCR; TCRdb has only the in-frame clones, and not every one. The data hold around 78,000 clones, with 80% to 90% observed a single time. This specimen consisted of blood, obtained from a patient whose treatment included radiotherapy and nephrectomy. Every receptor here comes from a woman between 65 and 79 years old with renal cell carcinoma.

CDR3 protein: CASSPGTGGTDTQYF. CDR3 nucleotides: TGTGCCAGCAGTCCAGGGACAGGTGGAACAGATACGCAGTATTTT. The chain recombines TRBV28 with TRBJ2-3, with TRBD1 identical over 8 bases. The CDR3 totals 15 residues. With 5 bases clipped from V and 3 bases from J, the junction kept 7 bases outside the gene matches. Germline V lookup: CDR1 MDHEN, CDR2 SYDVKM.

V and J are TRBV19 and TRBJ1-1; no firm D call. The CDR3 is made up of 16 amino acids. CDR1 is LNHDA and CDR2 is SQIVND in the germline V gene (reference sequence). Trimming shortened V by 4 bases and J by 1 base, and 16 bases separated the two germline ends. The CDR3, as DNA: TGTGCCAGTAGTACTCCCGGACTCTTTGGGAACACTGAAGCTTTCTTT. Its protein product is CASSTPGLFGNTEAFF.

In regard to this clone: Germline and junction disagree at one end, which may indicate a read error. V and J are TRBV19 and TRBJ1-3; TRBD1 might be the D (6 bases). The V gene's germline CDR1 is LNHDA and CDR2 SQIVND (reference sequence). The CDR3 covers 12 residues. The CDR3 region is CAGSLGGGTIYF. CDR3 sequence (DNA): TGTGCCGGTAGCCTAGGAGGGGGAACCATATATTTT.

The gene calls are TRBV5-6 and TRBJ2-5, with D possibly TRBD1 on 5 matching bases. Looked up from germline, CDR1 is SGHDT and CDR2 is YYEEEE. The CDR3 has 13 residues. The V end lost 7 bases, the J end lost 5 bases, and 15 bases lay between the germline ends. CDR3 in DNA: TGTGCCAGCTTCAGGGCGGTTGGGGAGACCCAGTACTTC. Its protein is CASFRAVGETQYF. Together with reference TRBV5-6 and TRBJ2-5, the CDR3 gives the full variable domain: DAGVTQSPTHLIKTRGQQVTLRCSPKSGHDTVSWYQQALGQGPQFIFQYYEEEERQRGNFPDRFSGHQFPNYSSELNVNALLLGDSALYLCASFRAVGETQYFGPGTRLLVL.

This clone was counted only a few times. The chain recombines TRBV6-4 with TRBJ2-3; D ambiguous. Per germline, CDR1 MRHNA and CDR2 SNTAGT. There are 15 residues in the CDR3. Trimming stripped 5 bases from V and 1 base from J, with 13 bases between. CDR3 amino acids: CASSKSTGGTDTQYF. CDR3 nucleotides: TGTGCCAGCAGTAAGAGTACTGGGGGCACAGATACGCAGTATTTT.

This clone was counted once. The rearrangement links TRBV13 to TRBJ2-1, with D uncertain. Germline CDR1 and CDR2: PRHDT and FYEKMQ (reference sequence). The CDR3 is 11 amino acids. V was cut by 0 bases and J by 7 bases, with 1 base left in between. CDR3 residues: CASSLGNEQFF. CDR3 nucleotides: TGTGCCAGCAGCTTAGGTAATGAGCAGTTCTTC.

J is TRBJ1-1 and V is TRBV5-4; D call uncertain. Trimming cost V 1 base and J 2 bases, with 9 bases left between them. The germline V gene has CDR1 SGHNT and CDR2 YYREEE (reference sequence). The CDR3 has 14 residues. CDR3 coding DNA: TGTGCCAGCAGCTTGCTCGACCGTAACACTGAAGCTTTCTTT. Its translation: CASSLLDRNTEAFF.